The 23 T cell receptor beta chains below were found in one sample sequenced in a study of blood T cell repertoires in COVID-19. Sequencing used immunoSEQ multiplex PCR; TCRdb keeps in-frame clones, though not all of them. Of under 350,000 clones in the sample, 80% to 90% were seen once. What was sequenced was PBMCs or T cells enriched from blood (not recorded which). These receptors all come from a woman between 40 and 55 years old with acute COVID-19.

This chain joins TRBV10-3 and TRBJ2-7, with 7 positions matching TRBD1. J was trimmed by 2 bases and V by 2 bases; bases with no gene match: 6. This CDR3 has 15 amino acids. Per the germline V gene, CDR1 is ENHRY and CDR2 is SYGVKD. CDR3 sequence reads: CAISEGQVGAYEQYF. As DNA, the CDR3 is TGTGCCATCAGTGAGGGACAGGTGGGGGCCTACGAGCAGTACTTC.

This sequence joins TRBV7-2 and TRBJ1-6; no reliable D call. Deletions cut 5 bases from V and 3 bases from J, with 14 bases between. Germline loops: CDR1 SGHTA, CDR2 FQGNSA. The CDR3 is 16 residues long. The CDR3 coding sequence is TGTGCCAGCAGCCCAAACCTCGAGTTCTATAATTCACCCCTCCACTTT. Its protein is CASSPNLEFYNSPLHF.

The chain uses TRBV5-1 and TRBJ2-3; 10 bases are shared with TRBD1. Germline CDR1 SGHRS, CDR2 YFSETQ. With 7 bases clipped from V and 4 bases from J, the junction kept 6 bases outside the gene matches. The CDR3 loop spans 14 amino acids. DNA of the CDR3: TGCGCCAGCTGCGACAGGGGGCTGTCAGATACGCAGTATTTT. It encodes CASCDRGLSDTQYF.

Concerning this clone itself: At the DNA level, this CDR3 is encoded by other sequences in the same sample as well. The V gene is TRBV6-2 or TRBV6-3, the J gene TRBJ2-7; D remains unclear. CDR1 is MNHEY and CDR2 is SVGEGT in the germline V gene. Between the trimmed V and J ends, which lost 2 bases and 2 bases, there was a span of 4 bases. This CDR3 region has 12 residues. CDR3 coding DNA: TGTGCCAGCAGTTACCCAGCCTACGAGCAGTACTTC. Translation: CASSYPAYEQYF.

The J gene is TRBJ1-1, the V gene TRBV19; D uncertain. The CDR3 consists of 13 residues. V lost 6 bases, J lost 4 bases, and 12 bases lay in between. Per germline, CDR1 LNHDA and CDR2 SQIVND (reference sequence). The CDR3 region has the DNA TGTGCCAGTAGACGGGATCGGAGCACTGAAGCTTTCTTT. It encodes CASRRDRSTEAFF.

This clone was seen just once. Different DNA sequences within this sample yield the same CDR3. The gene calls are TRBV29-1 and TRBJ1-1; D perhaps matches TRBD1 (6 bases). Trimming took off 7 bases at V and 0 bases at J, with 12 bases between the two ends. Germline V gene data show CDR1 as SQVTM and CDR2 as ANQGSEA. This CDR3 comprises 13 residues. The CDR3 coding sequence is TGCAGCGCTCGAACAGGGCTGAACACTGAAGCTTTCTTT. Encoded protein: CSARTGLNTEAFF. Together with reference TRBV29-1 and TRBJ1-1, the CDR3 gives the full variable domain: SAVISQKPSRDICQRGTSLTIQCQVDSQVTMMFWYRQQPGQSLTLIATANQGSEATYESGFVIDKFPISRPNLTFSTLTVSNMSPEDSSIYLCSARTGLNTEAFFGQGTRLTVV.

The V call is TRBV5-1, the J call TRBJ2-7, with 7 bases identical to TRBD1. The V gene's germline CDR1 is SGHRS and CDR2 YFSETQ. The V gene end was trimmed by 0 bases and the J gene end by 3 bases; junction bases not matched to a gene: 6. The CDR3 loop spans 15 amino acids. The DNA of the CDR3 is TGCGCCAGCAGCTTGGCCTTGGGGACAGTCTACGAGCAGTACTTC. Amino acids: CASSLALGTVYEQYF. The full variable domain, in which reference TRBV5-1 and TRBJ2-7 provide the parts outside the CDR3, is KAGVTQTPRYLIKTRGQQVTLSCSPISGHRSVSWYQQTPGQGLQFLFEYFSETQRNKGNFPGRFSGRQFSNSRSEMNVSTLELGDSALYLCASSLALGTVYEQYFGPGTRLTVT.

The gene calls are TRBV6-5 and TRBJ1-4, with D possibly being TRBD1 (5 bases). CDR1 MNHEY and CDR2 SVGAGI come from the germline V gene. With 6 bases removed from V and 0 bases from J, the gap between germline ends came to 8 bases. This CDR3 is built from 14 residues. The CDR3 sequence: CASSDSATNEKLFF. The CDR3 coding sequence is TGTGCCAGCAGCGACAGTGCAACTAATGAAAAACTGTTTTTT.

The J gene is TRBJ1-2, the V gene TRBV10-3; D is uncertain. CDR3 length: 18 residues. The germline CDR1 and CDR2 sequences are ENHRY and SYGVKD. V was cut by 2 bases and J by 2 bases, with 21 bases left in between. CDR3 sequence (DNA): TGTGCCATCAGTGAGCCCCCCCTGGCGACACGCTCAAACTATGGCTACACCTTC. Protein sequence: CAISEPPLATRSNYGYTF.

This chain connects TRBV7-2 to TRBJ2-7; no clear D gene. V gave up 3 bases and J gave up 2 bases, with 5 bases separating them. The CDR3 covers 12 residues. The V gene's germline CDR1 is SGHTA and CDR2 FQGNSA. This chain's CDR3 is CASSFGAYEQYF. CDR3 coding DNA: TGTGCCAGCAGCTTTGGAGCCTACGAGCAGTACTTC. The entire variable domain, with the rest obtained from reference TRBV7-2 and TRBJ2-7, is as follows: GAGVSQSPSNKVTEKGKDVELRCDPISGHTALYWYRQSLGQGLEFLIYFQGNSAPDKSGLPSDRFSAERTGGSVSTLTIQRTQQEDSAVYLCASSFGAYEQYFGPGTRLTVT.

This sequence joins TRBV7-3 and TRBJ1-6, with D unclear. The CDR3 is 14 amino acids. Germline V gene sequence: CDR1 SGHTA, CDR2 FQGTGA. V was pared by 2 bases and J by 6 bases, with 8 bases between. The CDR3 reads CASSLAGGNSPLHF. The CDR3 DNA follows: TGTGCCAGCAGCTTAGCAGGAGGTAATTCACCCCTCCACTTT.

This chain links TRBV2 with TRBJ2-6, with D perhaps TRBD1 (6 bases). The CDR3 runs to 19 residues. V dropped 7 bases and J dropped 0 bases, with 22 bases sitting between them. Looked up from germline, CDR1 is SNHLY and CDR2 is FYNNEI. CDR3 coding DNA: TGTGCCAGCACCCCCGAAATAGGACAGAGCAACTCTGGGGCCAACGTCCTGACTTTC. This sequence encodes CASTPEIGQSNSGANVLTF.

CDR3 in DNA: TGCGCCAGCAGCCCCCACGTCTCTAGTCGGGAGACCCAGTACTTC. This encodes CASSPHVSSRETQYF. The J gene is TRBJ2-5, the V gene TRBV4-3; no firm D call. V lost 4 bases, J lost 5 bases, and 17 bases lay in between. Germline-derived CDR1 and CDR2 are LGHNA and YSLEER. This CDR3 region has 15 residues.

The chain links TRBV28 to TRBJ2-7, with D maybe TRBD1 (5 bases). V dropped 5 bases and J dropped 5 bases, with 19 bases sitting between them. The germline CDR1 and CDR2 sequences are MDHEN and SYDVKM. The CDR3 has 15 amino acids. As DNA, the CDR3 is TGTGCCAGCAGTACCCCTGCGCAGGGTGGGAACGAGCAGTACTTC. Translating it yields CASSTPAQGGNEQYF.

This sequence joins TRBV2 and TRBJ1-6; 12 positions match TRBD1. CDR1 and CDR2 (germline): SNHLY, FYNNEI. V trimming: 2 bases; J trimming: 8 bases; junction bases outside the gene matches: 13. The CDR3 runs 19 residues. The CDR3 loop is CASSESGTGGAGEDSPLHF. The CDR3 nucleotides read TGTGCCAGCAGTGAAAGTGGGACAGGGGGCGCGGGTGAAGATTCACCCCTCCACTTT.

This rearrangement joins TRBV12-3 or TRBV12-4 to TRBJ1-1; the match to TRBD1 covers 7 bases. This CDR3 spans 13 amino acids. V dropped 5 bases and J dropped 4; count of bases not matched to a gene: 4. The CDR3 region is CASSRTGFTEAFF. The CDR3, as DNA: TGTGCCAGCAGTCGGACAGGTTTCACTGAAGCTTTCTTT.

The chain joins TRBV7-2 to TRBJ1-1; TRBD1 might be the D (5 bases). Germline CDR1 and CDR2: SGHTA and FQGNSA. The germline V and J ends were trimmed by 5 bases and 4 bases, with 14 bases remaining between them. The CDR3 covers 14 residues. The CDR3 loop reads CASSLHGQATEAFF. The CDR3 DNA sequence: TGTGCCAGCAGCCTCCATGGACAAGCCACTGAAGCTTTCTTT.

This clone was picked up one time. The chain is built from TRBV5-8 and TRBJ2-6; 7 bases line up with TRBD1. J was trimmed by 1 base and V by 3 bases; bases with no gene match: 7. Germline lookup yields CDR1 SGHTS and CDR2 YDEGEE. The CDR3 totals 17 residues. CDR3 region: CASSSRTGRSGANVLTF. CDR3 DNA sequence: TGTGCCAGCAGCTCCCGGACAGGACGTTCTGGGGCCAACGTCCTGACTTTC.

V gene TRBV11-2 combines with J gene TRBJ2-7, with a weak D call TRBD2 (6 bases). The germline CDR1 and CDR2 sequences are SGHAT and FQNNGV. The CDR3 consists of 16 residues. Trimming took off 0 bases at V and 0 bases at J, with 12 bases between the two ends. DNA for the CDR3: TGTGCCAGCAGCTTAGACGGGGGAAGGGACTCCTACGAGCAGTACTTC. Translated: CASSLDGGRDSYEQYF.

V gene TRBV5-1 combines with J gene TRBJ1-4; 10 positions match TRBD1. Germline V lookup: CDR1 SGHRS, CDR2 YFSETQ. Trimming cost V 0 bases and J 8 bases; bases outside gene matches: 4. The CDR3 totals 15 residues. CDR3 sequence reads: CASSLVGQGDEKLFF. The CDR3 DNA follows: TGCGCCAGCAGCTTGGTAGGACAGGGGGACGAAAAACTGTTTTTT.

The chain recombines TRBV5-1 with TRBJ1-1; 9 bases fit TRBD1. Germline V lookup: CDR1 SGHRS, CDR2 YFSETQ. V lost 3 bases, J lost 0 bases, and 3 bases stayed unmatched. This CDR3 is 15 amino acids long. CDR3 region: CASSWGDRVNTEAFF. CDR3 coding DNA: TGCGCCAGCAGCTGGGGGGACAGGGTGAACACTGAAGCTTTCTTT.

The chain uses TRBV7-2 and TRBJ2-2, with TRBD2 matching 9 bases. The CDR3 totals 16 residues. Germline V gene data show CDR1 as SGHTA and CDR2 as FQGNSA. The J segment lost 6 bases and the V segment lost 4 bases, leaving 9 bases of the junction unmatched. DNA for the CDR3: TGTGCCAGCAGCTCACATAGCGGGGGCCGAGCCGGGGAGCTGTTTTTT. The encoded protein is CASSSHSGGRAGELFF. The full variable domain, completed using reference TRBV7-2 and TRBJ2-2, is GAGVSQSPSNKVTEKGKDVELRCDPISGHTALYWYRQSLGQGLEFLIYFQGNSAPDKSGLPSDRFSAERTGGSVSTLTIQRTQQEDSAVYLCASSSHSGGRAGELFFGEGSRLTVL.

V and J are TRBV7-9 and TRBJ1-4, with D perhaps matching TRBD1 (6 bases). Germline V gene lookup returns CDR1 SEHNR and CDR2 FQNEAQ (reference sequence). The germline V and J ends were trimmed by 5 bases and 4 bases, with 8 bases remaining between them. This CDR3 is built from 13 residues. Written as DNA, the CDR3 is TGTGCCAGCAGCCCAGGGGTTAATGAAAAACTGTTTTTT. It yields the protein CASSPGVNEKLFF.